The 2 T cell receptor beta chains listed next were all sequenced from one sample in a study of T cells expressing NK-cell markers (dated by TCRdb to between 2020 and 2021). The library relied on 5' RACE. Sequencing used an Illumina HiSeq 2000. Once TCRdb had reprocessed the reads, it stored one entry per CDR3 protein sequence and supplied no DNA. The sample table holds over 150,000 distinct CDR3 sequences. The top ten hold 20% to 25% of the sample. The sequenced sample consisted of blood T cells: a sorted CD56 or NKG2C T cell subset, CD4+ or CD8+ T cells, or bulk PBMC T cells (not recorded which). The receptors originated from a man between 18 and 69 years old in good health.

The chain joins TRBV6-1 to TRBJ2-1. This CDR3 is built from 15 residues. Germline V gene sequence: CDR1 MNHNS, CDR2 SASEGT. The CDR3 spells CASSARQEPYNEQFF.

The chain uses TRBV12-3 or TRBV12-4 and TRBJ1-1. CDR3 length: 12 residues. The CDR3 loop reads CASGPAGTEAFF.